This section outlines one T cell receptor beta chain sequence together with its context. Its antigen is not known. These data are taken from a study of T cell repertoires in cytomegalovirus infection. Study information: Alongside well-studied HLA-B-restricted CMV epitopes, recently identified HLA-C-restricted CMV epitopes were also used.

Per the germline V gene, CDR1 is MNHEY and CDR2 is SMNVEV (reference sequence). The CDR3 is 15 residues long. V was shortened by 4 bases and J by 3 bases, with 13 bases between the two germline ends. TCRdb recomputed calls from the reads with MiXCR, one row per CDR3 protein. The sample includes approximately 310,000 distinct CDR3 sequences, roughly 25% of them seen just once. Specimen: cultured PBMCs, collected from culture after CMV antigen stimulation. J is TRBJ2-1 and V is TRBV27; D gene ambiguous. The TCR comes from a human donor in good health (CMV status not recorded). Some clones in this sample may be carry-over from other donors' samples. CDR3 loop: CASSWQPPDYNEQFF. In DNA, the CDR3 is TGTGCCAGCAGTTGGCAGCCCCCCGACTACAATGAGCAGTTCTTC.